What follows describes a single TCR beta chain. This clonotype appeared a single time. There is no known antigen for this receptor. No much larger clone exists at a distance of one base, and base qualities are not known. One read alone makes for weak evidence. These data originate in a study of vaccination and CD4 T cells after COVID-19 (dated by TCRdb to between 2020 and 2023). Regarding the research as a whole: The convalescent cohort comprised six males and four females, including two Hispanic individuals, seven Caucasians, two Asians and one multiracial person. Two doses of either the Pfizer-BioNTech BNT162b2 vaccine (n=8) or the Moderna mRNA-1273 vaccine (n=2) were administered to participants. Post-COVID blood samples from convalescent patients were collected a median of around 100 days after diagnosis, with a range of roughly 35 to 170 days. Post-vaccine blood samples were collected a median of about 11 weeks after the second vaccine dose, ranging from about 13 to 241 days. Overlapping spike peptide pools from SARS-CoV-2 and from the common cold coronaviruses HCoV-NL63, HCoV-OC43 and HCoV-229E were used as culture stimuli. As controls, cultures received a CEFX viral epitope pool (the positive control), an HIV-1 Nef peptide pool (the negative control), or no peptide at all. The spike-specific CD4+ TCR repertoire was compared before and after mRNA vaccination in approximately 9 COVID-19 convalescent patients and several infection-naive healthy vaccine recipients. Memory CD4+ T cell crossreactivity between SARS-CoV-2 and common cold coronavirus spike proteins was assessed at the TCR clonotype level in an earlier paper using these donors.

The sample's treatment or condition label, decoded: roughly 11-day PBMC culture with coronavirus spike peptide pools or control peptides (ViraFEST assay). CD4+ T cells from unexposed donors were collected before the COVID-19 pandemic (2011-2018). To expand antigen-specific T cells with peptide pools and then pick out the expanded clonotypes through TCR sequencing, the study relied on the ViraFEST assay. PBMCs were cultured at approximately 2 million per well in IMDM supplemented with roughly 5.2% human AB serum and about 10 IU/ml IL-2, with 10 ug/ml peptide pools added. On days 3 and 7, half of the culture medium was replaced with fresh IL-2-containing medium. Once the cells had been in culture for 10 days, the EasySep CD4+ T cell isolation kit was used to isolate CD4+ T cells by negative selection. As far as cell numbers permitted, CD4+ T cells from unexposed donors were tested for reactivity against SARS-CoV-2 S and N as well as four spike pools from common cold coronaviruses. Ficoll-Paque Plus gradient centrifugation was used to isolate PBMCs from whole blood, and the isolated PBMCs were then either used fresh or cryopreserved at -140C. In general, triplicate wells were set up for every culture condition. Leukapheresis product for the unexposed donors was bought commercially.

Including cysteine and phenylalanine, the CDR3 has 15 amino acids. The CDR3 DNA has 45 bases and is translated from base 1. V lost 2 bases and J lost 8 bases, and the count of bases not matched to a germline gene is 9. In the germline V gene, CDR1 corresponds to SGHTA and CDR2 to FQGNSA. General study outcomes and caveats: Nearly all vaccine-specific clones in convalescent patients (304 of 307) were mono-reactive for SARS-CoV-2 spike rather than cross-reactive with common cold coronaviruses. The median count of SARS-CoV-2-reactive clonotypes went up from approximately 20 after infection to a few dozen after vaccination, although the change was not significant. The number of convalescent patients in the study was relatively small, and the study did not examine early timepoints following natural infection. In convalescent patients, a median around 86% of post-vaccine SARS-CoV-2-reactive clones were detected only after vaccination, and vaccine-specific priming was suggested by this finding.

Receptor amplification or capture employed PCR. DNA from cultured CD4+ T cells was subjected to TCR sequencing with the Oncomine TCR Beta short-read assay at the Johns Hopkins FTIC core. The QIAamp micro DNA kit was used to extract genomic DNA from the cultured CD4+ T cells. The Oncomine TCR Beta libraries from cultured CD4+ T cells were pooled using unique dual indexes and then sequenced on an Illumina iSeq 100. The paper's processing steps were these. Non-productive sequences were filtered out, and CDR3s that did not start with C, did not end with F or W, or were shorter than 7 amino acids were discarded. The MANAFEST web application was used to identify antigen-specific clonotypes by comparing peptide-stimulated wells against reference wells and other culture wells. To be called positive, a clone needed an FDR below 0.05, an odds ratio above 5, and a productive frequency above 0.1% in at least two of three replicate wells. Clonotypes that were significantly expanded in both SARS-CoV-2 spike wells and at least one common cold coronavirus spike condition were defined as cross-reactive. Similarity between CDR3 sequences was evaluated in R version 3.6.1 using Levenshtein distances (stringdist) and unrooted phylogenetic trees (ape). TCRdb took the public reads, trimmed them with fastp at Q25, ran MiXCR for clone calling and kept in-frame beta chains. Each CDR3 protein gets just one entry, which takes the most common genes and DNA from the rows behind it. It is TCRdb's table, rather than the study itself, that gives the V and J calls and clone size. This sample has more than 5,500 distinct CDR3 sequences in its table, and roughly 49% of those were observed once. Together, the top ten hold about 55% of the sample.

This TCR came from a human donor in good health. The sample taken for sequencing was CD4+ T cells from blood, cultured in vitro. The chain is assembled from TRBV7-2 and TRBJ1-2; 9 nucleotides in the junction match TRBD1. The DNA is TGTGCCAGCAGCTTAACAGGGGGCGCCCCCTACGGCTACACCTTC. Its coded protein is CASSLTGGAPYGYTF.